This entry lists 14 T cell receptor beta chains sequenced from one sample in a study of long-term antiretroviral therapy in people with HIV. This was the immunoSEQ v3.0 assay at survey level. Sequencing used immunoSEQ multiplex PCR; TCRdb keeps in-frame clones, though not all of them. The data hold 20,000 to 30,000 clones, with less than 80% observed a single time. The material sequenced was unsorted PBMCs, taken 1.2 years after starting antiretroviral therapy. Receptors were obtained from a woman aged 40 to 50 with HIV.

The chain has TRBV10-3 and TRBJ1-4; no firm D call. From germline, CDR1 is ENHRY and CDR2 SYGVKD. The CDR3 consists of 16 residues. The V and J ends lost 0 bases and 0 bases respectively, with 8 bases between them. The chain's CDR3 is CAISESETTTNEKLFF. As DNA, the CDR3 is TGTGCCATCAGTGAGTCGGAAACAACAACTAATGAAAAACTGTTTTTT.

J is TRBJ2-2 and V is TRBV19, with D tentatively TRBD1 (6 bases). V dropped 10 bases and J dropped 5 bases, with 17 bases sitting between them. Germline assignment: CDR1 LNHDA and CDR2 SQIVND (reference sequence). The CDR3 has 14 amino acids. CDR3 sequence (DNA): TGTGCCACCCCGAGGGGCCAGGGGACCGGGGAGCTGTTTTTT. Encoded protein: CATPRGQGTGELFF.

The sample holds one count of this clone. The chain recombines TRBV7-2 with TRBJ2-1, with D hard to call. V was trimmed by 1 base and J by 6 bases, leaving 4 bases between them. The CDR3 is 12 amino acids. Germline V gives CDR1 SGHTA, CDR2 FQGNSA. The CDR3 sequence is CASSLEVNEQFF. The CDR3 DNA is TGTGCCAGCAGCTTAGAAGTCAATGAGCAGTTCTTC.

The J gene is TRBJ2-1, the V gene TRBV9; 7 bases are a match to TRBD1. Germline lookup yields CDR1 SGDLS and CDR2 YYNGEE. J lost 8 bases, V lost 4 bases, and 6 bases had no gene match. There are 13 residues in the CDR3. The CDR3: CASSSWQGDEQFF. CDR3 bases: TGTGCCAGCAGCTCTTGGCAGGGGGATGAGCAGTTCTTC.

The chain joins TRBV9 to TRBJ2-1, with TRBD2 matching over 8 bases. The V gene end was trimmed by 4 bases and the J gene end by 3 bases; junction bases not matched to a gene: 3. The germline CDR1 and CDR2 sequences are SGDLS and YYNGEE. This CDR3 has 14 residues. The CDR3 sequence is CASSPGGVYNEQFF. DNA of the CDR3: TGTGCCAGCAGCCCGGGGGGGGTCTACAATGAGCAGTTCTTC.

The chain joins TRBV6-1 to TRBJ1-5, with no clear D. There are 16 residues in the CDR3. V lost 4 bases and J 2 bases, leaving 15 bases between the germline ends. The germline CDR1 and CDR2 sequences are MNHNS and SASEGT. The CDR3 nucleotides are TGTGCCAGCAGTGGGCGGACTGCGGCGGGCAATCAGCCCCAGCATTTT. Its translation: CASSGRTAAGNQPQHF.

The CDR3 DNA sequence: TGCGCCAGCAGCCAAGATCTGCTTTCGACTGAGCAGTTCTTC. It translates to CASSQDLLSTEQFF. The chain carries TRBV4-3 and TRBJ2-1; unclear D gene. CDR3 length: 14 amino acids. Per germline, CDR1 LGHNA and CDR2 YSLEER. The V end was cut by 0 bases, the J end by 9 bases, with 12 bases between.

This clone was recorded only once. V is TRBV30 and J is TRBJ1-5; tentatively, D is TRBD1 (5 bases). There are 15 residues in the CDR3. CDR1 is GTSNPN, CDR2 SVGIG, per germline (reference sequence). CDR3 region: CAAVSGTASNQPQHF. Written as DNA, the CDR3 is TGTGCTGCAGTCAGTGGGACCGCTAGCAATCAGCCCCAGCATTTT. Variable domain in full (rest from reference TRBV30 and TRBJ1-5): SQTIHQWPATLVQPVGSPLSLECTVEGTSNPNLYWYRQAAGRGLQLLFYSVGIGQISSEVPQNLSASRPQDRQFILSSKKLLLSDSGFYLCAAVSGTASNQPQHFGDGTRLSIL.

This clone was observed a handful of times. The chain couples TRBV30 to TRBJ2-2; D ambiguous. V lost 2 bases and J 9 bases, leaving 7 bases between the germline ends. In germline, CDR1 is GTSNPN, CDR2 SVGIG (reference sequence). This CDR3 is 11 amino acids long. Here the CDR3 DNA reads TGTGCCTGGAGTCCGACGAGGGAGCTGTTTTTT. The encoded protein is CAWSPTRELFF.

CDR3 amino acids: CASSLAYRVVEQFF. CDR3 DNA sequence: TGCGCCAGCAGCTTGGCTTACAGGGTGGTCGAGCAGTTCTTC. The chain links TRBV5-1 to TRBJ2-1; a weak D match, TRBD1 (6 bases). Germline V lookup: CDR1 SGHRS, CDR2 YFSETQ. V lost 0 bases to trimming and J lost 10 bases, with 14 bases between them. The CDR3 covers 14 residues.

A few counts support this clone. The chain is built from TRBV4-2 and TRBJ2-5; 7 nucleotides agree with TRBD1. V trimming: 6 bases; J trimming: 2 bases; junction bases outside the gene matches: 6. CDR1 LGHNA and CDR2 YNFKEQ come from the germline V gene. The CDR3 is 14 residues long. This CDR3 reads CASSAGQEQETQYF. The DNA of the CDR3 is TGTGCCAGCAGTGCCGGACAGGAGCAAGAGACCCAGTACTTC.

This chain connects TRBV25-1 to TRBJ1-2; D call uncertain. Germline values: CDR1 MGHDK, CDR2 SYGVNS. V was pared by 4 bases and J by 8 bases, with 17 bases between. CDR3 size: 14 residues. CDR3 amino acids: CASSASLWAQGYTF. CDR3 coding DNA: TGTGCCAGCAGTGCATCCCTGTGGGCGCAGGGCTACACCTTC.

The rearrangement uses TRBV5-6 and TRBJ2-7; D perhaps matches TRBD2 (6 bases). The CDR3 extends over 16 amino acids. Germline V gene sequence: CDR1 SGHDT, CDR2 YYEEEE. The germline V and J ends were trimmed by 2 bases and 2 bases, with 17 bases remaining between them. CDR3 loop: CASSFYRDGGAYEQYF. In nucleotides, the CDR3 is TGTGCCAGCAGCTTTTATAGGGACGGCGGGGCCTACGAGCAGTACTTC.

This clone has only one observation. This chain connects TRBV4-1 to TRBJ2-7, with 8 bases matching TRBD1. The CDR3 is made up of 16 amino acids. V trimming: 0 bases; J trimming: 3 bases; junction bases outside the gene matches: 7. Germline lookup yields CDR1 MGHRA and CDR2 YSYEKL. The CDR3 reads CASSQDSRQGYYEQYF. Here the CDR3 DNA reads TGCGCCAGCAGCCAAGATTCGAGACAGGGGTACTACGAGCAGTACTTC.